The present TCR beta chain was sequenced within a study of blood T cell repertoires in COVID-19. Study-wide background: Some COVID-19 samples were acute and others convalescent; all came from the United States, Italy and Spain. Nucleic acid was either cDNA or gDNA, and it came from T cells, B-cell-depleted T cells, or PBMCs.

Original handling: How many nucleated cells were present was estimated from reference gene primer amplification. Repertoires were generated with immunoSEQ multiplex PCR, while TCRdb's copy carries only in-frame clones and drops some. The V and J calls and clone size come from that table; D and trimming were worked out from the DNA. The repertoire consists of about 190,000 clones, with 60% to 80% occurring once and the leading ten covering roughly 17%. CDR3 size: 17 residues. The J segment lost 4 bases and the V segment lost 6 bases, leaving 12 bases of the junction unmatched. Germline V gene lookup returns CDR1 PRHDT and CDR2 FYEKMQ (reference sequence).

The origin of this receptor is a man aged 55 to 70 with active or convalescent COVID-19. Material for sequencing was peripheral blood. This sequence joins TRBV13 and TRBJ2-2; TRBD2 matches at 9 bases. The CDR3 DNA sequence: TGTGCCAGCAGGCCCTTCCCTGCGGGAGGGGGCACCGGGGAGCTGTTTTTT. It is translated as CASRPFPAGGGTGELFF.